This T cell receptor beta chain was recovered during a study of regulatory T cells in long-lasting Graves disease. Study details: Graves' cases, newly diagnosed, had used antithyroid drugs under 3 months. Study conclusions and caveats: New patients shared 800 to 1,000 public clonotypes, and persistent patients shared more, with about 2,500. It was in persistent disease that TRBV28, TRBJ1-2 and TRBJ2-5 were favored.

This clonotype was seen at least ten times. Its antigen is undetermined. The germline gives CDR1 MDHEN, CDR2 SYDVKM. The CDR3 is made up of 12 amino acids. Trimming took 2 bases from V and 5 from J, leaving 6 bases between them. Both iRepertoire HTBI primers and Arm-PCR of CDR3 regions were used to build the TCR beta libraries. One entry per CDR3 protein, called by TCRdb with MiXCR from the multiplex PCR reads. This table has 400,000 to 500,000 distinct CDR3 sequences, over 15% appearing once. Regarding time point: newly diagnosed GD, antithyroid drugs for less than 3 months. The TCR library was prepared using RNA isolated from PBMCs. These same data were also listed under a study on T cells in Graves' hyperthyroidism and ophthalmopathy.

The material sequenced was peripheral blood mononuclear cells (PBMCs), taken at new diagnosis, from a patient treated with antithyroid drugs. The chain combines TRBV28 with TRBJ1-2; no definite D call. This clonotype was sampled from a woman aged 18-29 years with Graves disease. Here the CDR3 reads CASSLRRYGYTF. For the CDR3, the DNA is TGTGCCAGCAGTTTAAGGAGGTATGGCTACACCTTC.